The 15 T cell receptor beta chains below come from one sample, sequenced in a study of blood T cell repertoires in COVID-19. This table comes from immunoSEQ multiplex PCR, and its TCRdb copy is limited to in-frame clones, with some not included. Among 150,000 to 200,000 clones listed, roughly 80% were seen once. What was sequenced was peripheral blood. The receptors derive from a man aged 65 to 79 with acute or convalescent COVID-19.

The chain combines TRBV6-1 with TRBJ1-2; 10 bases fit TRBD1. CDR1 is MNHNS and CDR2 is SASEGT in the germline V gene. V shed 4 bases and J 8 bases; nucleotides not matched to a gene: 13. This CDR3 has 16 amino acids. The CDR3 region is CASSVTGGRLVRGYTF. The CDR3 DNA follows: TGTGCCAGCAGTGTGACAGGGGGCCGGTTGGTGAGGGGCTACACCTTC.

This sequence joins TRBV27 and TRBJ1-1; D may be TRBD1 (5 bases). The ends were cut back, 3 bases at V and 7 bases at J, with 12 bases in the middle. The CDR3 is 13 amino acids. CDR1 MNHEY and CDR2 SMNVEV come from the germline V gene (reference sequence). CDR3: CASSLEGVGEAFF. In DNA form, the CDR3 reads TGTGCCAGCAGTTTGGAAGGGGTCGGTGAAGCTTTCTTT.

The CDR3 spells CATSRTSRASSHNEQFF. DNA of the CDR3: TGTGCCACCAGCCGAACCTCCAGGGCCTCGTCGCACAATGAGCAGTTCTTC. The chain has TRBV15 and TRBJ2-1, with D perhaps matching TRBD1 (5 bases). The CDR3 sequence is 17 residues long. The V gene lost 5 bases and the J gene lost 5 bases, with 22 bases spanning the gap. From germline, CDR1 is LNHNV and CDR2 YYDKDF (reference sequence).

This chain uses TRBV28 with TRBJ1-2; tentatively, D is TRBD1 (6 bases). This CDR3 spans 14 amino acids. CDR1 and CDR2 (germline): MDHEN, SYDVKM. Trimming stripped 3 bases from V and 4 bases from J, with 12 bases between. This CDR3 reads CASSFLGASYGYTF. In nucleotides, the CDR3 is TGTGCCAGCAGTTTTCTGGGGGCGAGCTATGGCTACACCTTC.

V usage is TRBV18 and J usage is TRBJ1-3; no reliable D call. CDR1 is KGHSH, CDR2 LQKENI, per germline. The CDR3 covers 15 residues. V was clipped by 0 bases and J by 4 bases, with 10 bases between them. Written as DNA, the CDR3 is TGTGCCAGCTCACCACCTCGGGGTTTCGGAAACACCATATATTTT. As protein: CASSPPRGFGNTIYF.

A remark on this clone: Other DNA sequences within the sample encode an identical CDR3. The rearrangement links TRBV6-2 or TRBV6-3 to TRBJ1-5; TRBD1 aligns across 7 bases. This CDR3 comprises 14 residues. Germline V gives CDR1 MNHEY, CDR2 SVGEGT. Trimming took 3 bases from V and 2 from J; bases not matched to a gene: 1. The CDR3 nucleotides read TGTGCCAGCAGTTATACAGGGGGCAATCAGCCCCAGCATTTT. This translates into CASSYTGGNQPQHF.

The chain carries TRBV6-1 and TRBJ1-1; D may be TRBD1 (5 bases). The V and J ends lost 1 base and 5 bases respectively, with 11 bases between them. The CDR3 extends over 14 amino acids. Per germline, CDR1 MNHNS and CDR2 SASEGT. CDR3 in amino acids: CASSEGGGRTEAFF. The CDR3 bases are TGTGCCAGCAGTGAAGGGGGCGGGAGGACTGAAGCTTTCTTT.

This clone was observed a handful of times. The J gene is TRBJ2-1, the V gene TRBV19; D remains unclear. Germline V gene data show CDR1 as LNHDA and CDR2 as SQIVND (reference sequence). The CDR3 consists of 13 residues. Trimming shortened V by 2 bases and J by 4 bases, and 6 bases separated the two germline ends. This CDR3 reads CASSIQLYNEQFF. The CDR3 DNA reads as TGTGCCAGTAGTATACAACTATACAATGAGCAGTTCTTC.

The rearrangement joins TRBV6-5 to TRBJ1-3; 9 bases map to TRBD1. The CDR3 is 15 amino acids. CDR1 and CDR2 (germline): MNHEY, SVGAGI. With V trimmed by 6 bases and J by 3 bases, 6 bases remained unmatched. CDR3 sequence (DNA): TGTGCCAGCAGAGCCGGGACAGGGATTGGAAACACCATATATTTT. This translates into CASRAGTGIGNTIYF.

V usage is TRBV2 and J usage is TRBJ2-2, with D unresolved. The CDR3 is 14 residues long. Trimming stripped 6 bases from V and 1 base from J, with 9 bases between. Germline CDR1 is SNHLY and CDR2 is FYNNEI. The CDR3, as DNA: TGTGCCAGCAGCCAAACTCTGAACACCGGGGAGCTGTTTTTT. The encoded protein is CASSQTLNTGELFF. The complete variable domain, with remaining parts taken from reference TRBV2 and TRBJ2-2, reads EPEVTQTPSHQVTQMGQEVILRCVPISNHLYFYWYRQILGQKVEFLVSFYNNEISEKSEIFDDQFSVERPDGSNFTLKIRSTKLEDSAMYFCASSQTLNTGELFFGEGSRLTVL.

The genes are TRBV30 and TRBJ2-1; D ambiguous. The CDR3 runs 15 residues. V was shortened by 8 bases and J by 0 bases, with 17 bases between the two germline ends. Germline CDR1 GTSNPN, CDR2 SVGIG (reference sequence). The DNA of the CDR3 is TGTGCCGGAAGGCGGAGCGCTAGCTCCTACAATGAGCAGTTCTTC. Protein sequence: CAGRRSASSYNEQFF.

This clone appeared a few times. The chain recombines TRBV18 with TRBJ1-1; D possibly corresponds to TRBD1 (5 bases). Germline V gene data show CDR1 as KGHSH and CDR2 as LQKENI. The CDR3 has 13 residues. Trimming pared 5 bases from V and 1 base from J, leaving 8 bases between. CDR3 coding DNA: TGTGCCAGCTCAACTGGACAGAACACTGAAGCTTTCTTT. It translates to CASSTGQNTEAFF. The full variable domain, completed using reference TRBV18 and TRBJ1-1, is NAGVMQNPRHLVRRRGQEARLRCSPMKGHSHVYWYRQLPEEGLKFMVYLQKENIIDESGMPKERFSAEFPKEGPSILRIQQVVRGDSAAYFCASSTGQNTEAFFGQGTRLTVV.

The gene calls are TRBV19 and TRBJ2-6, with a tentative D call TRBD2 (6 bases). The CDR3 totals 14 residues. V was pared by 2 bases and J by 8 bases, with 10 bases between. CDR1 is LNHDA, CDR2 SQIVND, per germline (reference sequence). The CDR3 reads CASSITGGTNVLTF. CDR3 nucleotide sequence: TGTGCCAGTAGTATAACCGGAGGGACCAACGTCCTGACTTTC.

This chain joins TRBV11-3 and TRBJ2-5, with 7 positions matching TRBD1. Germline trimming cut 4 bases from V and 4 bases from J; bases unmatched to any gene: 9. Looked up from germline, CDR1 is SGHNT and CDR2 is YENEEA. This CDR3 contains 15 residues. CDR3 amino acids: CASSSRTGLGETQYF. Here the CDR3 DNA reads TGTGCCAGCAGCTCGCGGACAGGTCTCGGAGAGACCCAGTACTTC.

J is TRBJ1-2 and V is TRBV5-6; D is possibly TRBD1 (5 bases). CDR1 is SGHDT and CDR2 is YYEEEE in the germline V gene. V was pared by 4 bases and J by 6 bases, with 13 bases between. The CDR3 runs 13 residues. In nucleotides, the CDR3 is TGTGCCAGCAGCCCGCAGGGTAGAAATGGCTACACCTTC. It translates to CASSPQGRNGYTF.